The 9 T cell receptor beta chains below all came from one sample that was sequenced in a study of CD8 T cells in ankylosing spondylitis. TCRdb re-analysed the 5' RACE reads in MiXCR, keeping a single row per CDR3 protein. The sample includes 350,000 or so distinct CDR3 sequences, roughly 14% of them seen just once. Sequencing was performed on blood, either unsorted or a sorted T cell fraction (not recorded which). These receptors were collected from a male donor with ankylosing spondylitis or in good health (not recorded which).

The chain carries TRBV5-1 and TRBJ1-1; tentative D call: TRBD1 (6 bases). Per germline, CDR1 SGHRS and CDR2 YFSETQ. Trimming took 3 bases from V and 0 from J, leaving 12 bases between them. This CDR3 is built from 15 residues. In DNA form, the CDR3 reads TGCGCCAGCAGCTGGATAGGGGACATGAACACTGAAGCTTTCTTT. Translation: CASSWIGDMNTEAFF.

This clonotype was counted a few times. The gene calls are TRBV5-8 and TRBJ2-3; the match to TRBD1 covers 9 bases. The CDR3 sequence is 13 residues long. After removal of 5 bases from V and 7 bases from J, the junction contained 5 bases not matched to a gene. Germline V CDR1 and CDR2: SGHTS, YDEGEE. The CDR3 here is CASSRDRVNTQYF. The DNA of the CDR3 is TGTGCCAGCAGTCGGGACAGGGTGAATACGCAGTATTTT.

This clonotype was found a few times. This chain connects TRBV5-1 to TRBJ2-5; D may be TRBD1 (5 bases). The CDR3 length is 15 residues. Trimming stripped 5 bases from V and 5 bases from J, with 19 bases between. CDR1 and CDR2 from the germline V gene are SGHRS and YFSETQ. This CDR3 reads CASRINGASGETQYF. In nucleotides, the CDR3 is TGCGCCAGCAGGATCAATGGGGCAAGTGGGGAGACCCAGTACTTC.

The chain couples TRBV18 to TRBJ2-1, with 12 bases aligning to TRBD2. The CDR3 spans 16 residues. The junction had 8 bases not matched to a gene; V was cut back by 5 bases and J by 6 bases. CDR1 is KGHSH, CDR2 LQKENI, per germline. The CDR3 region has the DNA TGTGCCAGCTCATCCCGACTAGCGGGGGCAGCCAATGAGCAGTTCTTC. As protein: CASSSRLAGAANEQFF.

This sequence joins TRBV4-1 and TRBJ2-5; TRBD1 matches 7 bases. Germline V lookup: CDR1 MGHRA, CDR2 YSYEKL. CDR3 length: 15 amino acids. V trimming: 1 base; J trimming: 4 bases; junction bases outside the gene matches: 6. The CDR3 DNA reads as TGCGCCAGCAGCCAAGGCTCGGGACAGAGAGAGACCCAGTACTTC. It yields the protein CASSQGSGQRETQYF.

The sample holds many counts of this clonotype. The J gene is TRBJ1-1, the V gene TRBV29-1, with D unresolved. This CDR3 is built from 13 residues. V gave up 7 bases and J gave up 1 base, with 13 bases separating them. Germline assignment: CDR1 SQVTM and CDR2 ANQGSEA. CDR3: CSAGRGANTEAFF. The CDR3 bases are TGCAGCGCAGGACGGGGAGCGAACACTGAAGCTTTCTTT.

This clonotype was detected a few times. V and J are TRBV4-1 and TRBJ2-3; TRBD1 or TRBD2 may be the D gene (5 bases each). The CDR3 runs to 15 residues. Per germline, CDR1 MGHRA and CDR2 YSYEKL. The germline V and J ends were trimmed by 8 bases and 3 bases, with 18 bases remaining between them. The CDR3: CASSLEVRGTDTQYF. CDR3 DNA sequence: TGCGCCAGCTCCTTGGAGGTGAGGGGAACAGATACGCAGTATTTT.

This clonotype has only a few counts. This sequence joins TRBV10-3 and TRBJ1-2; D unclear. The CDR3 spans 15 residues. Deletions cut 7 bases from V and 7 bases from J, with 22 bases between. Germline-derived CDR1 and CDR2 are ENHRY and SYGVKD. The DNA of the CDR3 is TGTGCCATCAACCGAGCGGTGGGAGGAGGCCTTGGCTACACCTTC. As protein: CAINRAVGGGLGYTF.

This sequence joins TRBV6-1 and TRBJ2-5, with TRBD2 matching 8 bases. This CDR3 region has 14 residues. CDR1 and CDR2 (germline): MNHNS, SASEGT. Germline trimming cut 10 bases from V and 4 bases from J; bases unmatched to any gene: 11. The DNA of the CDR3 is TGTGCCACCCGAGAAAGCGGGAGTGGAGAGACCCAGTACTTC. This codes for CATRESGSGETQYF.